Following are 32 T cell receptor beta chains from one sample sequenced in a study of shared clonotypes between healthy human individuals. The repertoire was sequenced with immunoSEQ multiplex PCR; TCRdb's copy has only in-frame clones and lacks some. Found here are under 2,500,000 clones, under 97% of them singletons; the top ten hold roughly 0.13%. The sample comprised naive CD4+ T cells sorted from blood. The subset is: CD45RA+ positively selected. All receptors come from a young man in good health.

This clone was detected only once. This chain uses TRBV18 with TRBJ2-1; 7 nucleotides match TRBD1. V shed 5 bases and J 6 bases; nucleotides not matched to a gene: 10. The germline V gene has CDR1 KGHSH and CDR2 LQKENI. The CDR3 is 15 amino acids. CDR3 loop: CASSKGDSLGNEQFF. Here the CDR3 DNA reads TGTGCCAGCTCAAAAGGGGACAGCCTGGGCAATGAGCAGTTCTTC.

Concerning this clone itself: At the DNA level, this CDR3 is encoded by other sequences in the same sample as well. This chain joins TRBV10-3 and TRBJ2-7; no clear D gene. V was trimmed by 3 bases and J by 0 bases, leaving 6 bases between them. The CDR3 extends over 13 amino acids. Germline-derived CDR1 and CDR2 are ENHRY and SYGVKD. The CDR3 sequence is CAISDYGSYEQYF. In DNA, the CDR3 is TGTGCCATCAGTGACTACGGCTCCTACGAGCAGTACTTC.

About this clone itself: Other DNA sequences in this sample translate to the same CDR3. The chain combines TRBV6-1 with TRBJ2-7; D may be TRBD1 (6 bases). The CDR3 spans 16 residues. Germline V lookup: CDR1 MNHNS, CDR2 SASEGT. V was pared by 2 bases and J by 0 bases, with 14 bases between. CDR3 protein: CASSERQGMSSYEQYF. CDR3 DNA sequence: TGTGCCAGCAGTGAACGGCAGGGGATGAGCTCCTACGAGCAGTACTTC.

This chain connects TRBV6-6 to TRBJ2-3, with 11 bases identical to TRBD2. Trimming removed 11 bases from V and 2 bases from J; junction bases left unmatched: 9. The CDR3 spans 15 residues. Germline V CDR1 and CDR2: MNHNY, SVGAGI (reference sequence). The CDR3: CAVTSGGKATDTQYF. The CDR3 DNA sequence: TGTGCCGTAACTAGCGGGGGTAAAGCCACAGATACGCAGTATTTT.

The V and J genes are TRBV6-9 and TRBJ2-7, with 9 bases identical to TRBD1. Germline V gene sequence: CDR1 MNHGY, CDR2 SVAAGI. This CDR3 region has 18 residues. V shed 3 bases, J shed 0 bases, and the junction held 12 bases outside the gene matches. Here the CDR3 reads CASSYPDRGDRSSYEQYF. In nucleotides, the CDR3 is TGTGCCAGCAGTTACCCGGACAGGGGAGACCGAAGCTCCTACGAGCAGTACTTC.

This clone has a single count. The chain couples TRBV19 to TRBJ2-6; 9 positions match TRBD1. The CDR3 has 17 residues. The trim removed 5 bases at V and 0 bases at J, leaving 5 bases unmatched. CDR1 LNHDA and CDR2 SQIVND come from the germline V gene (reference sequence). In DNA, the CDR3 is TGTGCCAGTAGTTCGGGACAGGGCCTCTCTGGGGCCAACGTCCTGACTTTC. Translated, it gives CASSSGQGLSGANVLTF. Filled out from reference TRBV19 and TRBJ2-6, the complete variable domain reads DGGITQSPKYLFRKEGQNVTLSCEQNLNHDAMYWYRQDPGQGLRLIYYSQIVNDFQKGDIAEGYSVSREKKESFPLTVTSAQKNPTAFYLCASSSGQGLSGANVLTFGAGSRLTVL.

The rearrangement links TRBV19 to TRBJ2-7; 13 nucleotides line up with TRBD2. This CDR3 is built from 16 residues. Germline CDR1 and CDR2: LNHDA and SQIVND (reference sequence). V lost 1 base and J lost 6; bases outside the gene matches: 6. CDR3 loop: CASSIGTSGRGVEQYF. The CDR3 bases are TGTGCCAGTAGTATAGGGACTAGCGGGAGAGGTGTCGAGCAGTACTTC.

Remarks on this clone: Different DNA sequences within this sample yield the same CDR3. The J gene is TRBJ2-7, the V gene TRBV5-1; the D gene is possibly TRBD1 (5 bases). The CDR3 contains 16 residues. V was cut by 4 bases and J by 1 base, with 18 bases left in between. CDR1 SGHRS and CDR2 YFSETQ come from the germline V gene. Here the CDR3 DNA reads TGCGCCAGCAGCCCTGATGGGCAGGGAAAGTCCTACGAGCAGTACTTC. Amino acid sequence: CASSPDGQGKSYEQYF.

This chain links TRBV7-2 with TRBJ2-1; TRBD2 might be the D (6 bases). The CDR3 covers 13 residues. Germline CDR1 SGHTA, CDR2 FQGNSA. V lost 0 bases to trimming and J lost 8 bases, with 8 bases between them. As DNA, the CDR3 is TGTGCCAGCAGCTTAGCGGGAGGCTATGAGCAGTTCTTC. Its translation is CASSLAGGYEQFF.

This sequence joins TRBV6-1 and TRBJ1-5, with TRBD1 matching over 8 bases. This CDR3 is 16 amino acids long. Germline assignment: CDR1 MNHNS and CDR2 SASEGT. The J segment lost 0 bases and the V segment lost 4 bases, leaving 5 bases of the junction unmatched. DNA for the CDR3: TGTGCCAGCAGTGGCCCCGGGACAGGTAGCAATCAGCCCCAGCATTTT. Translating it yields CASSGPGTGSNQPQHF.

As DNA, the CDR3 is TGTGCCAGCACCTACCTAGCCGGGGTAGGGTTCTACGAGCAGTACTTC. Its protein is CASTYLAGVGFYEQYF. The chain uses TRBV28 and TRBJ2-7; the D gene is possibly TRBD2 (5 bases). Trimming pared 7 bases from V and 3 bases from J, leaving 22 bases between. Germline CDR1 MDHEN, CDR2 SYDVKM. The length of the CDR3 is 16 residues. Combining the CDR3 with reference TRBV28 and TRBJ2-7 gives the whole variable domain DVKVTQSSRYLVKRTGEKVFLECVQDMDHENMFWYRQDPGLGLRLIYFSYDVKMKEKGDIPEGYSVSREKKERFSLILESASTNQTSMYLCASTYLAGVGFYEQYFGPGTRLTVT.

V is TRBV9 and J is TRBJ2-2; TRBD1 matches 7 bases. CDR1 is SGDLS and CDR2 is YYNGEE in the germline V gene. The CDR3 is 16 residues long. Trimming took 0 bases from V and 2 from J; bases not matched to a gene: 4. CDR3 in DNA: TGTGCCAGCAGCGTAGGAGGGACAGTCAACACCGGGGAGCTGTTTTTT. It yields the protein CASSVGGTVNTGELFF.

The rearrangement joins TRBV5-6 to TRBJ1-1, with TRBD1 as a possible D gene (5 bases). From germline, CDR1 is SGHDT and CDR2 YYEEEE. This CDR3 region has 15 residues. V was trimmed by 2 bases and J by 7 bases, leaving 18 bases between them. This chain's CDR3 is CASSFRGVGTDEAFF. The CDR3 DNA is TGTGCCAGCAGCTTCCGAGGGGTCGGAACAGATGAAGCTTTCTTT. Using reference TRBV5-6 and TRBJ1-1 for the parts outside the CDR3, the full variable domain is DAGVTQSPTHLIKTRGQQVTLRCSPKSGHDTVSWYQQALGQGPQFIFQYYEEEERQRGNFPDRFSGHQFPNYSSELNVNALLLGDSALYLCASSFRGVGTDEAFFGQGTRLTVV.

This chain uses TRBV6-5 with TRBJ1-1; D may be TRBD1 (5 bases). Trimming took off 5 bases at V and 4 bases at J, with 11 bases between the two ends. The germline CDR1 and CDR2 sequences are MNHEY and SVGAGI. There are 13 residues in the CDR3. CDR3 residues: CASSATAFTEAFF. In DNA, the CDR3 is TGTGCCAGCAGTGCGACAGCTTTCACTGAAGCTTTCTTT.

This clone was seen just once. V is TRBV6-1 and J is TRBJ1-1; 7 bases line up with TRBD1. V lost 7 bases, J lost 0 bases, and 5 bases stayed unmatched. Germline V CDR1 and CDR2: MNHNS, SASEGT. CDR3 length: 14 amino acids. CDR3 amino acids: CASKRQGMNTEAFF. For the CDR3, the DNA is TGTGCCAGCAAGCGACAGGGCATGAACACTGAAGCTTTCTTT.

This chain joins TRBV5-1 and TRBJ1-4; D is perhaps TRBD1 (5 bases). Germline V gene data show CDR1 as SGHRS and CDR2 as YFSETQ. V was pared by 3 bases and J by 6 bases, with 12 bases between. CDR3 size: 14 residues. DNA of the CDR3: TGCGCCAGCAGCTCGGGCAGGGTGGATGAAAAACTGTTTTTT. Translating it yields CASSSGRVDEKLFF.

The chain couples TRBV5-1 to TRBJ2-7; a weak D match, TRBD1 (7 bases). Germline V gene data show CDR1 as SGHRS and CDR2 as YFSETQ. CDR3 size: 15 residues. V was clipped by 4 bases and J by 2 bases, with 16 bases between them. CDR3 DNA: TGCGCCAGCAGCCAGGGGGGCGCGAACGCCTACGAGCAGTACTTC. Residues: CASSQGGANAYEQYF.

Here the CDR3 reads CASSLGRGLEVYGYTF. CDR3 coding DNA: TGCGCCAGCAGCTTGGGAAGGGGCCTTGAGGTTTATGGCTACACCTTC. The chain combines TRBV5-1 with TRBJ1-2, with D possibly being TRBD1 (5 bases). The germline V and J ends were trimmed by 0 bases and 5 bases, with 17 bases remaining between them. The germline V gene has CDR1 SGHRS and CDR2 YFSETQ. The CDR3 contains 16 residues.

V and J are TRBV5-1 and TRBJ2-3; unclear D gene. V lost 5 bases and J lost 6, with 13 bases in between. This CDR3 is built from 13 residues. Germline CDR1 SGHRS, CDR2 YFSETQ. The CDR3 here is CASRWNRGDTQYF. The CDR3 coding sequence is TGCGCCAGCAGGTGGAACCGTGGGGATACGCAGTATTTT.

The rearrangement joins TRBV6-5 to TRBJ1-1; 7 bases are shared with TRBD1. The CDR3 has 13 amino acids. The germline V gene has CDR1 MNHEY and CDR2 SVGAGI. V was pared by 6 bases and J by 5 bases, with 6 bases of the junction left unmatched. CDR3 nucleotides: TGTGCCAGCAGCTCCAGGACAGGAACTGAAGCTTTCTTT. Its protein product is CASSSRTGTEAFF.

The chain recombines TRBV13 with TRBJ2-7; D not resolved. Germline V gene lookup returns CDR1 PRHDT and CDR2 FYEKMQ (reference sequence). CDR3 length: 12 amino acids. The V and J ends lost 4 bases and 4 bases respectively, with 8 bases between them. CDR3: CASSSSPYEQYF. CDR3 bases: TGTGCCAGCAGCTCCAGTCCTTACGAGCAGTACTTC. Looking up the rest from reference TRBV13 and TRBJ2-7 gives the full variable domain: AAGVIQSPRHLIKEKRETATLKCYPIPRHDTVYWYQQGPGQDPQFLISFYEKMQSDKGSIPDRFSAQQFSDYHSELNMSSLELGDSALYFCASSSSPYEQYFGPGTRLTVT.

The gene calls are TRBV9 and TRBJ2-1; D unclear. The CDR3 extends over 14 amino acids. V was trimmed by 3 bases and J by 0 bases, leaving 7 bases between them. The germline gives CDR1 SGDLS, CDR2 YYNGEE. The CDR3 spells CASSAKSSYNEQFF. DNA of the CDR3: TGTGCCAGCAGCGCCAAAAGCTCCTACAATGAGCAGTTCTTC.

The chain recombines TRBV5-1 with TRBJ2-3, with D perhaps TRBD1 (6 bases). The CDR3 is 16 residues long. Germline CDR1 SGHRS, CDR2 YFSETQ. V shed 0 bases and J shed 4 bases, with 15 bases lying between them. Here the CDR3 reads CASSLGDTSSPDTQYF. CDR3 in DNA: TGCGCCAGCAGCTTGGGGGACACCTCAAGCCCAGATACGCAGTATTTT.

V gene TRBV5-5 combines with J gene TRBJ2-2; TRBD2 matches 8 bases. With 4 bases clipped from V and 10 bases from J, the junction kept 12 bases outside the gene matches. The germline V gene encodes CDR1 SGHKS and CDR2 YYEKEE (reference sequence). The CDR3 extends over 15 amino acids. The CDR3 loop reads CASSRGLGTPAELFF. As DNA, the CDR3 is TGTGCCAGCAGCAGGGGACTAGGAACACCGGCGGAGCTGTTTTTT. The entire variable domain, with the rest obtained from reference TRBV5-5 and TRBJ2-2, is as follows: DAGVTQSPTHLIKTRGQQVTLRCSPISGHKSVSWYQQVLGQGPQFIFQYYEKEERGRGNFPDRFSARQFPNYSSELNVNALLLGDSALYLCASSRGLGTPAELFFGEGSRLTVL.

The chain carries TRBV9 and TRBJ2-5, with 7 positions matching TRBD2. CDR1 and CDR2 (germline): SGDLS, YYNGEE. There are 15 residues in the CDR3. Losses at the gene ends were 6 bases for V and 4 bases for J; bases not matched to a gene: 12. The CDR3 region is CASTPGGGYIETQYF. The CDR3 region has the DNA TGTGCCAGCACCCCCGGCGGGGGATATATAGAGACCCAGTACTTC.

This chain uses TRBV11-2 with TRBJ2-3; 12 bases align to TRBD2. The germline V gene has CDR1 SGHAT and CDR2 FQNNGV. This CDR3 is 16 amino acids long. With V trimmed by 1 base and J by 4 bases, 3 bases remained unmatched. Here the CDR3 DNA reads TGTGCCAGCAGCTTAGGCCTAGCGGGGGGGGCAGATACGCAGTATTTT. Protein product: CASSLGLAGGADTQYF.

The chain has TRBV27 and TRBJ1-2; 7 bases align to TRBD1. The CDR3 contains 14 residues. Germline CDR1 MNHEY, CDR2 SMNVEV (reference sequence). V shed 3 bases, J shed 4 bases, and the junction held 5 bases outside the gene matches. The CDR3 nucleotides are TGTGCCAGCAGTTTTTCCGACAGGGCCTATGGCTACACCTTC. It encodes CASSFSDRAYGYTF.

The V and J genes are TRBV19 and TRBJ2-2; no clear D gene. Germline V gene lookup returns CDR1 LNHDA and CDR2 SQIVND (reference sequence). V shed 7 bases and J shed 0 bases, with 9 bases lying between them. The CDR3 loop spans 14 amino acids. Written as DNA, the CDR3 is TGTGCCAGTATTGGGGTCGCGAACACCGGGGAGCTGTTTTTT. Amino acids: CASIGVANTGELFF.

This clone was counted between two and nine times. Other DNA sequences from this sample encode an identical CDR3 as well. V and J are TRBV5-1 and TRBJ2-5; D gene uncertain. In germline, CDR1 is SGHRS, CDR2 YFSETQ. The CDR3 has 13 residues. V lost 0 bases to trimming and J lost 5 bases, with 8 bases between them. CDR3 region: CASSLAVGETQYF. CDR3 nucleotide sequence: TGCGCCAGCAGCTTGGCCGTAGGTGAGACCCAGTACTTC.

The chain couples TRBV7-2 to TRBJ2-7, with 13 bases fitting TRBD2. Per the germline V gene, CDR1 is SGHTA and CDR2 is FQGNSA. The V gene end was trimmed by 4 bases and the J gene end by 6 bases; junction bases not matched to a gene: 18. The CDR3 totals 19 residues. The CDR3 bases are TGTGCCAGCAGCTCCAGACTAGCGGGAGGAAAAGCTGTGTATTCCGAGCAGTACTTC. Translating gives CASSSRLAGGKAVYSEQYF.

The chain has TRBV6-6 and TRBJ2-4; 12 bases agree with TRBD2. The V gene end was trimmed by 6 bases and the J gene end by 12 bases; junction bases not matched to a gene: 9. Germline V gene lookup returns CDR1 MNHNY and CDR2 SVGAGI (reference sequence). The CDR3 has 14 amino acids. CDR3: CASRSSGGVGSQYF. CDR3 sequence (DNA): TGTGCCAGCAGGTCTAGCGGGGGGGTCGGGTCTCAGTACTTC.

The rearrangement uses TRBV18 and TRBJ1-2; 10 nucleotides align to TRBD1. Trimming cost V 3 bases and J 7 bases; bases outside gene matches: 5. This CDR3 comprises 14 residues. Germline CDR1 reads KGHSH; CDR2 reads LQKENI. CDR3 coding DNA: TGTGCCAGCTCACCGGGGACAGGGGTCGGTGGCTACACCTTC. Residues: CASSPGTGVGGYTF.